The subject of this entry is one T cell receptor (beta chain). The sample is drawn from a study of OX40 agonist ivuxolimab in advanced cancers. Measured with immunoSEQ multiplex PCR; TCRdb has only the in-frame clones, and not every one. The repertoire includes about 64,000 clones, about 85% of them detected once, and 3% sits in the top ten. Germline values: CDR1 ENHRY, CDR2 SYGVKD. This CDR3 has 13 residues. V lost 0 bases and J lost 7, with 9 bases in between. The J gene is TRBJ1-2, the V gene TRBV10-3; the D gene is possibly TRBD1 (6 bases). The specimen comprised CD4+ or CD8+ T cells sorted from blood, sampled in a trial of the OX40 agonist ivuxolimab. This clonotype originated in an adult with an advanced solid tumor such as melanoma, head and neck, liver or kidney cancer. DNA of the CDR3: TGTGCCATCAGTGAGTCGACGGGGGCTGGCTACACCTTC. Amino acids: CAISESTGAGYTF.